This T cell receptor (beta chain) derives from a study of blood T cell repertoires in COVID-19. Whole-study context: Material from acute and convalescent COVID-19 was sourced from the United States, Italy and Spain.

Germline CDR1 reads GTSNPN; CDR2 reads SVGIG (reference sequence). After removal of 7 bases from V and 3 bases from J, the junction contained 6 bases not matched to a gene. This CDR3 region has 16 residues. Per the authors' pipeline: By means of reference gene primer amplification, nucleated cell counts were estimated. Generated by immunoSEQ multiplex PCR, the TCRdb table keeps only in-frame clones and is missing some. V, J and clone size derive from that table, while D and trimming were established from the DNA sequence. The sample holds roughly 250,000 clones, around nine tenths seen once. In this sample, this clone turned up a few times.

The chain links TRBV30 to TRBJ2-2, with 15 bases matching TRBD2. This clonotype was sampled from a woman aged 40 to 55 who had recovered from COVID-19. Specimen: peripheral blood. CDR3 sequence reads: CASGLAGGPYTGELFF. CDR3 coding DNA: TGTGCCTCCGGACTAGCGGGAGGGCCGTACACCGGGGAGCTGTTTTTT.